The 20 T cell receptor beta chains below all came from one sample that was sequenced in a study of blood T cell repertoires in COVID-19. This table comes from immunoSEQ multiplex PCR, and its TCRdb copy is limited to in-frame clones, with some not included. The sample holds a few hundred thousand clones, 81% seen once. The sequenced sample consisted of peripheral blood. The receptors stem from a human donor with acute or convalescent COVID-19. The donor label of this sample is uncertain.

The chain links TRBV30 to TRBJ2-7; D is unresolved. Germline V CDR1 and CDR2: GTSNPN, SVGIG (reference sequence). V lost 2 bases, J lost 0 bases, and 5 bases lay in between. This CDR3 contains 12 residues. CDR3 in DNA: TGTGCCTGGAGTCTAAGCTCCTACGAGCAGTACTTC. It encodes CAWSLSSYEQYF. Complete variable domain (other parts from reference TRBV30 and TRBJ2-7): SQTIHQWPATLVQPVGSPLSLECTVEGTSNPNLYWYRQAAGRGLQLLFYSVGIGQISSEVPQNLSASRPQDRQFILSSKKLLLSDSGFYLCAWSLSSYEQYFGPGTRLTVT.

This sequence joins TRBV30 and TRBJ2-7; TRBD2 matches 9 bases. Germline V lookup: CDR1 GTSNPN, CDR2 SVGIG (reference sequence). This CDR3 is 15 amino acids long. Unmatched junction bases numbered 8, after V lost 0 bases and J lost 5 bases. The CDR3 sequence: CAWSVLSGSLNEQYF. CDR3 sequence (DNA): TGTGCCTGGAGTGTACTTAGCGGGAGTCTCAACGAGCAGTACTTC.

The rearrangement joins TRBV29-1 to TRBJ1-2; no clear D. Trimming stripped 4 bases from V and 10 bases from J, with 10 bases between. This CDR3 is 10 amino acids long. Germline V gene data show CDR1 as SQVTM and CDR2 as ANQGSEA. The CDR3 sequence: CSVGEKVYTF. As DNA, the CDR3 is TGCAGCGTTGGGGAGAAGGTCTACACCTTC.

The chain joins TRBV7-9 to TRBJ2-3, with TRBD1 matching over 8 bases. The CDR3 consists of 17 residues. In germline, CDR1 is SEHNR, CDR2 FQNEAQ (reference sequence). J was trimmed by 3 bases and V by 3 bases; bases with no gene match: 11. The CDR3 DNA sequence: TGTGCCAGCAGCTTTACCGGGAGACAGGGGTTTACAGATACGCAGTATTTT. This translates into CASSFTGRQGFTDTQYF.

The chain carries TRBV6-2 or TRBV6-3 and TRBJ2-7, with D tentatively TRBD1 (6 bases). V shed 5 bases and J shed 0 bases, with 11 bases lying between them. The germline gives CDR1 MNHEY, CDR2 SVGEGT. This CDR3 comprises 14 residues. This CDR3 is CASSLPGHSYEQYF. CDR3 sequence (DNA): TGTGCCAGCAGTCTTCCGGGACACTCCTACGAGCAGTACTTC.

CDR3 protein: CASSVEGVKGNEQFF. The CDR3 DNA reads as TGTGCCAGCAGTGTTGAGGGAGTAAAAGGCAATGAGCAGTTCTTC. The chain has TRBV2 and TRBJ2-1; tentative D call: TRBD2 (5 bases). This CDR3 is 15 amino acids long. The germline CDR1 and CDR2 sequences are SNHLY and FYNNEI. V lost 4 bases to trimming and J lost 6 bases, with 16 bases between them.

As regards this clone: In the same sample, other DNA sequences code for this CDR3. This chain links TRBV5-1 with TRBJ1-1, with 8 bases aligning to TRBD1. The germline CDR1 and CDR2 sequences are SGHRS and YFSETQ. CDR3 size: 14 residues. V gave up 3 bases and J gave up 1 base; unmatched junction bases: 2. CDR3 residues: CASSWGTGNTEAFF. Written as DNA, the CDR3 is TGCGCCAGCAGCTGGGGGACAGGGAACACTGAAGCTTTCTTT.

The chain recombines TRBV4-1 with TRBJ1-6, with 7 positions matching TRBD1. The CDR3 totals 18 residues. Germline assignment: CDR1 MGHRA and CDR2 YSYEKL. The trim removed 2 bases at V and 5 bases at J, leaving 12 bases unmatched. CDR3 nucleotide sequence: TGCGCCAGCAGCCAAAGACAGACAGGGTTCCGGGATAATTCACCCCTCCACTTT. Translating it yields CASSQRQTGFRDNSPLHF.

The chain has TRBV18 and TRBJ2-7; 11 bases match TRBD1. This CDR3 region has 14 residues. V was pared by 6 bases and J by 6 bases, with 7 bases of the junction left unmatched. The germline gives CDR1 KGHSH, CDR2 LQKENI. The CDR3 spells CASSRTGGIGEQYF. Written as DNA, the CDR3 is TGTGCCAGCTCGCGGACAGGGGGCATTGGCGAGCAGTACTTC.

The gene calls are TRBV7-8 and TRBJ2-3; 8 bases match TRBD1. The germline gives CDR1 SGHVS, CDR2 FQNEAQ. CDR3 length: 15 amino acids. V lost 6 bases to trimming and J lost 2 bases; unmatched junction nucleotides: 7. CDR3 nucleotide sequence: TGTGCCAGCAGTGGACAGGGTTTAAACACAGATACGCAGTATTTT. Its translation is CASSGQGLNTDTQYF.

The table lists this clone with a few counts. The rearrangement uses TRBV3-1 (or the pseudogene TRBV3-2) and TRBJ2-5; D remains unclear. V was cut by 0 bases and J by 2 bases, with 4 bases left in between. The CDR3 covers 13 residues. The germline gives CDR1 LGHDT, CDR2 YNNKEL (reference sequence). For the CDR3, the DNA is TGTGCCAGCAGCCAAGAGTCTCAAGAGACCCAGTACTTC. Protein product: CASSQESQETQYF.

This clone appeared a single time. This chain joins TRBV6-6 and TRBJ1-1; TRBD1 matches at 9 bases. The CDR3 is made up of 15 amino acids. V lost 7 bases to trimming and J lost 1 base; unmatched junction nucleotides: 7. Germline CDR1 is MNHNY and CDR2 is SVGAGI (reference sequence). CDR3 coding DNA: TGTGCCAGCACCGCGACAGGGGGAGGGAACACTGAAGCTTTCTTT. Residues: CASTATGGGNTEAFF.

This CDR3 is CATTPGTGFGQFF. CDR3 nucleotide sequence: TGTGCCACCACCCCCGGGACAGGGTTTGGGCAGTTCTTC. The chain links TRBV6-5 to TRBJ2-1; 9 bases fit TRBD1. This CDR3 is built from 13 residues. The V segment lost 10 bases and the J segment 12 bases; nucleotides outside the gene matches: 13. Germline CDR1 is MNHEY and CDR2 is SVGAGI.

The chain joins TRBV30 to TRBJ1-5; 7 nucleotides line up with TRBD1. Germline CDR1 and CDR2: GTSNPN and SVGIG (reference sequence). The CDR3 is 16 amino acids. Losses at the gene ends were 1 base for V and 2 bases for J; bases not matched to a gene: 8. The CDR3 protein is CAWSDSLDRGNQPQHF. The DNA for the CDR3 is TGTGCCTGGAGTGACTCACTCGACAGGGGCAATCAGCCCCAGCATTTT.

The chain carries TRBV6-5 and TRBJ2-1, with TRBD2 as a possible D gene (5 bases). Trimming left V 5 bases short and J 8 bases short, with 16 bases between. This CDR3 comprises 14 residues. Germline V lookup: CDR1 MNHEY, CDR2 SVGAGI. CDR3 region: CASSRTPRVDEQFF. In nucleotides, the CDR3 is TGTGCCAGCAGTAGGACCCCGAGGGTAGATGAGCAGTTCTTC.

The chain employs TRBV19 and TRBJ2-1; 12 nucleotides match TRBD2. Germline lookup yields CDR1 LNHDA and CDR2 SQIVND (reference sequence). V was clipped by 3 bases and J by 4 bases; unmatched bases: 7. The CDR3 is 17 amino acids. The DNA for the CDR3 is TGTGCCAGTAGTATCGGCGGGGGACTAGCGGGTTACAATGAGCAGTTCTTC. It is translated as CASSIGGGLAGYNEQFF. The complete variable domain, with remaining parts taken from reference TRBV19 and TRBJ2-1, reads DGGITQSPKYLFRKEGQNVTLSCEQNLNHDAMYWYRQDPGQGLRLIYYSQIVNDFQKGDIAEGYSVSREKKESFPLTVTSAQKNPTAFYLCASSIGGGLAGYNEQFFGPGTRLTVL.

This clone was seen a handful of times. The gene calls are TRBV5-1 and TRBJ2-7; weak D call: TRBD1 (7 bases). V gave up 4 bases and J gave up 6 bases, with 20 bases separating them. This CDR3 spans 15 amino acids. The germline gives CDR1 SGHRS, CDR2 YFSETQ. CDR3 amino acids: CASSQQGGQVGEQYF. CDR3 nucleotides: TGCGCCAGCAGCCAGCAGGGGGGTCAAGTCGGCGAGCAGTACTTC.

The rearrangement uses TRBV5-1 and TRBJ2-1; TRBD2 agrees at 8 bases. The J segment lost 4 bases and the V segment lost 0 bases, leaving 0 bases of the junction unmatched. This CDR3 is 14 amino acids long. Germline V gene data show CDR1 as SGHRS and CDR2 as YFSETQ. CDR3 sequence (DNA): TGCGCCAGCAGCTTGGTAGCGGGATACAATGAGCAGTTCTTC. Translated: CASSLVAGYNEQFF.

Of note for this clone: Different DNA sequences within this sample yield the same CDR3. The rearrangement links TRBV9 to TRBJ2-3, with 7 bases fitting TRBD2. The V gene end was trimmed by 0 bases and the J gene end by 6 bases; junction bases not matched to a gene: 4. Germline V gives CDR1 SGDLS, CDR2 YYNGEE. The CDR3 loop spans 14 amino acids. The CDR3 loop is CASSVASGADTQYF. The DNA for the CDR3 is TGTGCCAGCAGCGTAGCCAGCGGGGCGGATACGCAGTATTTT.

In the case of this clone: The same CDR3 is also encoded by other DNA sequences in this sample. The chain is built from TRBV7-2 and TRBJ2-5, with a weak D call TRBD2 (5 bases). V was pared by 0 bases and J by 5 bases, with 10 bases between. This CDR3 region has 14 residues. The germline CDR1 and CDR2 sequences are SGHTA and FQGNSA. The CDR3: CASSLALVGETQYF. The CDR3 nucleotides read TGTGCCAGCAGCTTAGCACTAGTGGGTGAGACCCAGTACTTC.